A selection of T cell receptor beta chains follows, all from one sample in a study of shared clonotypes between healthy human individuals. The method was immunoSEQ multiplex PCR; TCRdb's version includes in-frame clones alone and lacks a portion of them. The data contain about 610,000 clones, 97% of them singletons. Sequencing was performed on naive CD4+ T cells sorted from blood. These receptors were taken from a young woman in good health. CDR3s include the opening cysteine and the closing phenylalanine or tryptophan. A D gene is named only where the DNA matches it firmly. Not all rows give a size; the values are once, few, many and, for expanded clones, a class.

d_gene	j_gene	abundance	v_gene	CDR3aa	CDR3nt
NA	TRBJ2-3	NA	TRBV10-1	CASSESLLASDTQYF	TGCGCCAGCAGTGAGTCCCTACTAGCTTCAGATACGCAGTATTTT
TRBD1	TRBJ1-5	NA	TRBV28	CASSLSGQGWYQPQHF	TGTGCCAGCAGTTTATCAGGACAGGGGTGGTATCAGCCCCAGCATTTT
NA	TRBJ1-1	NA	TRBV5-1	CASSTARGQMNTEAFF	TGCGCCAGCAGCACCGCCAGGGGCCAAATGAACACTGAAGCTTTCTTT
TRBD2	TRBJ2-5	NA	TRBV11-2	CASSLDGTSGRAWGTQYF	TGTGCCAGCAGCTTAGACGGGACTAGCGGGAGGGCCTGGGGGACCCAGTACTTC
TRBD2	TRBJ2-1	once	TRBV19	CASSIGLAGGGPYNEQFF	TGTGCCAGTAGTATAGGACTAGCGGGAGGGGGTCCCTACAATGAGCAGTTCTTC
TRBD1	TRBJ1-2	few	TRBV18	CASSPNTVQGEYGYTF	TGTGCCAGCTCACCAAACACAGTACAGGGGGAGTATGGCTACACCTTC
TRBD1	TRBJ1-2	NA	TRBV6-5	CASGEDRAGYGYTF	TGTGCCAGCGGCGAAGACAGGGCGGGTTATGGCTACACCTTC
TRBD1	TRBJ1-1	NA	TRBV2	CASMGQGIYEAFF	TGTGCCAGCATGGGACAGGGAATTTACGAAGCTTTCTTT
TRBD1	TRBJ2-7	NA	TRBV28	CASSLGDRVNEQYF	TGTGCCAGCAGTTTAGGGGACAGGGTTAACGAGCAGTACTTC
TRBD1	TRBJ2-7	NA	TRBV28	CASSAGTGIYEQYF	TGTGCCAGCAGTGCCGGGACAGGGATATACGAGCAGTACTTC
TRBD2	TRBJ2-1	NA	TRBV5-6	CASSSVLARSYNEQFF	TGTGCCAGCAGCTCCGTACTAGCGCGGTCCTACAATGAGCAGTTCTTC
NA	TRBJ1-2	NA	TRBV28	CASSLTGLIYGYTF	TGTGCCAGCAGTTTGACAGGATTAATTTATGGCTACACCTTC
TRBD1	TRBJ2-6	once	TRBV7-6	CASSSLQGTTGANVLTF	TGTGCCAGCAGCTCCTTACAGGGGACAACTGGGGCCAACGTCCTGACTTTC
TRBD2	TRBJ2-2	NA	TRBV7-9	CASSLTSGRENTGELFF	TGTGCCAGCAGCCTGACTAGCGGGAGGGAGAACACCGGGGAGCTGTTTTTT
TRBD1	TRBJ2-1	NA	TRBV9	CASSAGTGDMREQFF	TGTGCCAGCAGCGCCGGGACAGGGGATATGCGAGAGCAGTTCTTC
TRBD2	TRBJ2-3	NA	TRBV4-2	CASSPRLAGGPDTQYF	TGTGCCAGCAGCCCTCGACTAGCGGGAGGGCCGGATACGCAGTATTTT
NA	TRBJ1-5	NA	TRBV28	CASSQNQPQHF	TGTGCCAGCAGCCAAAATCAGCCCCAGCATTTT
NA	TRBJ2-7	NA	TRBV29-1	CSVERGGQYEQYF	TGCAGCGTTGAAAGGGGGGGCCAATACGAGCAGTACTTC
TRBD2	TRBJ2-7	NA	TRBV27	CASSPREGRAYEQYF	TGTGCCAGCAGTCCGCGGGAGGGCAGGGCCTACGAGCAGTACTTC
NA	TRBJ2-3	once	TRBV5-1	CASSSPSGDITDTQYF	TGCGCCAGCAGCTCACCGTCGGGGGACATCACAGATACGCAGTATTTT
NA	TRBJ1-1	few	TRBV27	CASSKQMNTEAFF	TGTGCCAGCAGTAAACAGATGAACACTGAAGCTTTCTTT
NA	TRBJ1-4	NA	TRBV5-1	CASREVSTNEKLFF	TGCGCCAGCAGAGAGGTTTCAACTAATGAAAAACTGTTTTTT
NA	TRBJ2-1	NA	TRBV7-9	CASSPPGGARLGNEQFF	TGTGCCAGCAGCCCTCCTGGTGGGGCTAGGCTAGGCAATGAGCAGTTCTTC
NA	TRBJ2-1	NA	TRBV27	CASTRGQGGEQFF	TGTGCCAGCACCCGCGGGCAGGGCGGTGAGCAGTTCTTC
NA	TRBJ2-1	NA	TRBV5-1	CASSLAPYYGGNEQFF	TGCGCCAGCAGCTTGGCGCCTTACTACGGAGGAAATGAGCAGTTCTTC
NA	TRBJ1-2	NA	TRBV6-1	CASSWAYGYTF	TGTGCCAGCAGTTGGGCCTATGGCTACACCTTC
NA	TRBJ2-5	NA	TRBV19	CASSYLGRTGVETQYF	TGTGCCAGTAGTTATTTGGGGAGAACGGGCGTTGAGACCCAGTACTTC
NA	TRBJ1-2	NA	TRBV6-6	CASSSKGFGYGYTF	TGTGCCAGCAGTTCCAAGGGGTTTGGCTATGGCTACACCTTC
NA	TRBJ2-7	NA	TRBV9	CASSVGMGGYYEQYF	TGTGCCAGCAGCGTAGGGATGGGGGGTTACTACGAGCAGTACTTC
TRBD2	TRBJ2-1	once	TRBV11-3	CASSFISGTGEQFF	TGTGCCAGCAGCTTCATTAGCGGGACCGGTGAGCAGTTCTTC
TRBD1	TRBJ2-7	NA	TRBV10-3	CAISERQGDHEQYF	TGTGCCATCAGTGAGCGGCAGGGGGACCACGAGCAGTACTTC
TRBD1	TRBJ2-5	NA	TRBV6-6	CASSLTGGPLAQYF	TGTGCCAGCAGTCTTACAGGGGGCCCGCTTGCGCAGTACTTC
NA	TRBJ1-1	NA	TRBV27	CASSFHGADTEAFF	TGTGCCAGCAGTTTTCATGGGGCGGACACTGAAGCTTTCTTT